This T cell receptor (beta chain) was captured in a study of vaccination and CD4 T cells after COVID-19. Study overall: Cultures designated as controls were supplied with a CEFX pool, an HIV-1 Nef pool, or no peptide.

As to treatment: approximately 11-day PBMC culture with coronavirus spike peptide pools or control peptides (ViraFEST assay). Positive PCR dates covered March to December 2020, before US Alpha, Beta and Delta variants. Peptide pools at 10 ug/ml and IL-2 at 10 IU/ml were added to cultures of a few million PBMCs per well. Replacement of half the medium with fresh IL-2 medium took place on days 3 and 7. This clonotype was counted a few times. The antigen remains undetermined. The Oncomine TCR Beta short-read assay sequenced DNA from cultured CD4+ T cells. TCRdb re-called the PCR reads with MiXCR, one entry per CDR3 protein. Among more than 20,000 distinct CDR3 sequences listed, approximately 39% were seen once. Germline CDR1 and CDR2: SEHNR and FQNEAQ (reference sequence). V was pared by 1 base and J by 1 base, with 6 bases of the junction left unmatched. This CDR3 is built from 17 residues.

The clonotype originates from a human donor who had recovered from COVID-19. V gene TRBV7-9 combines with J gene TRBJ1-5; 8 bases agree with TRBD1. Specimen: CD4+ T cells from blood, cultured in vitro. The CDR3 sequence: CASSLGQGIRSNQPQHF. The CDR3, as DNA: TGTGCCAGCAGCTTAGGACAGGGGATTAGGAGCAATCAGCCCCAGCATTTT.